This T cell receptor beta chain was obtained from a study of Tregs in tolerant kidney transplant recipients. Profiling relied on immunoSEQ multiplex PCR, and the TCRdb table lists in-frame clones only, not all of them. The table lists roughly 69,000 clones, under 98% of them singletons. This CDR3 spans 12 amino acids. CDR1 is ENHRY, CDR2 SYGVKD, per germline. V lost 6 bases and J lost 10, with 10 bases in between. Material: Tregs from blood, obtained before the transplant. This sequence joins TRBV10-3 and TRBJ1-6; no reliable D call. The TCR sequence derives from a human donor who received a combined kidney and bone marrow transplant. CDR3 sequence reads: CAISPGSSPLHF. CDR3 bases: TGTGCCATCAGCCCGGGGTCATCACCCCTCCACTTT.